The sequence of this T cell receptor beta chain was determined in a study of naive and memory T cell subsets. After removal of 4 bases from V and 2 bases from J, the junction contained 4 bases not matched to a gene. From germline, CDR1 is SGHTA and CDR2 FQGNSA. CDR3 length equals 14 residues. On this clonotype itself: Its matching antigen is unknown.

Study conclusions and caveats: Activation and differentiation may alter RNA-based TCR counts. Over 95% of naive TCR sequences appeared only once after error correction, unlike memory subsets. A few larger clonotypes appeared in naive repertoires, especially CD8, possibly memory cells re-expressing CD45RA.

Both TRBC1 and TRBC2 were covered by a beta constant-region primer of two equimolar oligonucleotides. Ligated cDNA was amplified by four rounds of PCR with nested alpha and beta constant-region primers and SP2. TCRdb used MiXCR to reprocess the UMI-ligation and nested PCR reads, holding one entry per CDR3 protein. This table has about 90,000 distinct CDR3 sequences, about 10% appearing once. Separate alpha and beta amplification began at the second PCR step. Four subsets defined by CD45RA and CD27 were sorted after CD3, CD4, CD8 and live/dead staining. Input material: naive CD4+ T cells from blood. The origin of this receptor is a human donor in good health. The rearrangement joins TRBV7-2 to TRBJ2-7, with TRBD1 identical over 8 bases. The CDR3 is CASSSETGAYEQYF. Written as DNA, the CDR3 is TGTGCCAGCAGCTCCGAGACAGGGGCCTACGAGCAGTACTTC. Looking up the rest from reference TRBV7-2 and TRBJ2-7 gives the full variable domain: GAGVSQSPSNKVTEKGKDVELRCDPISGHTALYWYRQSLGQGLEFLIYFQGNSAPDKSGLPSDRFSAERTGGSVSTLTIQRTQQEDSAVYLCASSSETGAYEQYFGPGTRLTVT.